The sample holds a few counts of the clone carrying this T cell receptor (beta chain). The sample is drawn from a study of blood T cell repertoires in COVID-19. Study context: The study drew acute and convalescent COVID-19 samples from the United States, Italy and Spain. The cDNA or gDNA used as material had been derived from T cells, B-cell-depleted T cells, or PBMCs.

V lost 1 base and J lost 5, with 12 bases in between. The CDR3 totals 15 residues. The germline CDR1 and CDR2 sequences are LGHDT and YNNKEL (reference sequence). Original processing notes: It was from reference gene primer amplification that nucleated cell counts were estimated. TCRdb's copy holds only in-frame clones and misses some; the assay was immunoSEQ multiplex PCR. Clone size and V and J calls were adopted from that table, with D and trimming inferred from the DNA. The sample comprises approximately 150,000 clones, more than 85% of which are singletons, and roughly 18% rests with the top ten.

The origin of this receptor is a middle-aged man with active or convalescent COVID-19. The specimen sequenced was peripheral blood. V and J are TRBV3-1 (or the pseudogene TRBV3-2) and TRBJ1-5; D gene ambiguous. As DNA, the CDR3 is TGTGCCAGCAGCCAAGGGGGAGGGTACGATCAGCCCCAGCATTTT. Its translation is CASSQGGGYDQPQHF.